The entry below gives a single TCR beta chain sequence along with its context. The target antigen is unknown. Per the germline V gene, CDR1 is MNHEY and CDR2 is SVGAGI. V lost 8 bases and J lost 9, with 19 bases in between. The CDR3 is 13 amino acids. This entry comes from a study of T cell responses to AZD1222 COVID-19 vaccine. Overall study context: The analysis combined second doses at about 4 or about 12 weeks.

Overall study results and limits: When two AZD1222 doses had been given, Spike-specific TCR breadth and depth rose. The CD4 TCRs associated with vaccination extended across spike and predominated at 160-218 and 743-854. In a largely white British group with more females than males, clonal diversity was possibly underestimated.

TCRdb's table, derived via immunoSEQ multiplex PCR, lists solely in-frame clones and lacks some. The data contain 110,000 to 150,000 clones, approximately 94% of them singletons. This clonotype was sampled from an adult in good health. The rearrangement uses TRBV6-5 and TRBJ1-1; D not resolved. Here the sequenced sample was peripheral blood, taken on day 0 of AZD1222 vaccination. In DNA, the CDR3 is TGTGCCAGCCTTCCTCCCTCCCCGCAGAAAGCTTTCTTT. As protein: CASLPPSPQKAFF.